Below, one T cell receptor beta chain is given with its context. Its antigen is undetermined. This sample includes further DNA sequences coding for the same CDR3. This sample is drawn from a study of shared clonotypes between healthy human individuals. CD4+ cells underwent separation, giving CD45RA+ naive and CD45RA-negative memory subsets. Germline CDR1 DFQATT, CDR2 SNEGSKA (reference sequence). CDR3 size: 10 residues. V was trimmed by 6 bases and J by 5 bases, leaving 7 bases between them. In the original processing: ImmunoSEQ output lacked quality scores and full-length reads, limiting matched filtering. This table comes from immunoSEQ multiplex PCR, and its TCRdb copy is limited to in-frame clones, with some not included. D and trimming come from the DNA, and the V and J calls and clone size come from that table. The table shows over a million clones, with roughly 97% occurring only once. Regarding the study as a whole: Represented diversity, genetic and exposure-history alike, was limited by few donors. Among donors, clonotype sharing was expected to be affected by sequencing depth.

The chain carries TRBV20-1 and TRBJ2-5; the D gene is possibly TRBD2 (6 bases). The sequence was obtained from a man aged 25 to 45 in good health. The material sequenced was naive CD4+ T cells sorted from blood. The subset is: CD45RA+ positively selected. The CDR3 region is CSARGETQYF. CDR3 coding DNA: TGCAGTGCCCGGGGGGAGACCCAGTACTTC.